This TCR beta chain was captured in a study of shared clonotypes between healthy human individuals. The CDR3 consists of 14 residues. Germline values: CDR1 MNHNS, CDR2 SASEGT. For each subset, genomic DNA was distributed in equal portions over several immunoSEQ plates. Here immunoSEQ multiplex PCR was the method, and the copy in TCRdb shows in-frame clones only, minus some. There are more than 2 million clones in the sample; more than 90% occur only once, and roughly 0.13% lies in the top ten. In the case of this clone: The antigen is undetermined.

Notes on the study in general: Sharing of clonotypes among donors was expected to vary with sequencing depth. Memory subsets generally showed lower estimated richness than naive subsets.

Material: naive CD4+ T cells sorted from blood. Subset in this sample: CD45RA+ positively selected. This clonotype was sampled from a man in his late teens or twenties in good health. The gene calls are TRBV6-1 and TRBJ1-1, with 7 bases identical to TRBD1. In nucleotides, the CDR3 is TGTGCGACCTGGAACAGGGGAATGAACACTGAAGCTTTCTTT. Protein: CATWNRGMNTEAFF.